The clone carrying this T cell receptor (beta chain) was seen only a few times. Its matching antigen is unknown. Germline-derived CDR1 and CDR2 are DFQATT and SNEGSKA (reference sequence). The V gene lost 5 bases and the J gene lost 3 bases, with 19 bases spanning the gap. This CDR3 region has 15 residues. Researchers took RNA transcripts and amplified the TCR beta CDR3 regions from them. HTBI primers were employed in a first-round RT-PCR of the TCR CDR3. TCRdb independently ran MiXCR on the multiplex PCR reads; one entry per CDR3 protein. The sample holds approximately 430,000 distinct CDR3 sequences, about 15% seen once. This entry belongs to a study of T cells in Graves' hyperthyroidism and ophthalmopathy. General observations from the study: Model predictions of ophthalmopathy came a median 6.5 months before onset.

The hyperthyroidism patients had all been newly diagnosed, and their disease duration was under 2 months. Their ages ranged from 18 to 65 years. Reasons for excluding patients were uncontrolled infection, other autoimmune disease, pregnancy or lactation. The chain carries TRBV20-1 and TRBJ2-5; possibly TRBD1 or TRBD2 for D (7 bases each). Sequenced material: blood. The receptor's source is a woman younger than 35 with Graves' hyperthyroidism. In nucleotides, the CDR3 is TGCAGTGCTTTAGGAACAGGGGAGGGGGAAGAGACCCAGTACTTC. Translating gives CSALGTGEGEETQYF.